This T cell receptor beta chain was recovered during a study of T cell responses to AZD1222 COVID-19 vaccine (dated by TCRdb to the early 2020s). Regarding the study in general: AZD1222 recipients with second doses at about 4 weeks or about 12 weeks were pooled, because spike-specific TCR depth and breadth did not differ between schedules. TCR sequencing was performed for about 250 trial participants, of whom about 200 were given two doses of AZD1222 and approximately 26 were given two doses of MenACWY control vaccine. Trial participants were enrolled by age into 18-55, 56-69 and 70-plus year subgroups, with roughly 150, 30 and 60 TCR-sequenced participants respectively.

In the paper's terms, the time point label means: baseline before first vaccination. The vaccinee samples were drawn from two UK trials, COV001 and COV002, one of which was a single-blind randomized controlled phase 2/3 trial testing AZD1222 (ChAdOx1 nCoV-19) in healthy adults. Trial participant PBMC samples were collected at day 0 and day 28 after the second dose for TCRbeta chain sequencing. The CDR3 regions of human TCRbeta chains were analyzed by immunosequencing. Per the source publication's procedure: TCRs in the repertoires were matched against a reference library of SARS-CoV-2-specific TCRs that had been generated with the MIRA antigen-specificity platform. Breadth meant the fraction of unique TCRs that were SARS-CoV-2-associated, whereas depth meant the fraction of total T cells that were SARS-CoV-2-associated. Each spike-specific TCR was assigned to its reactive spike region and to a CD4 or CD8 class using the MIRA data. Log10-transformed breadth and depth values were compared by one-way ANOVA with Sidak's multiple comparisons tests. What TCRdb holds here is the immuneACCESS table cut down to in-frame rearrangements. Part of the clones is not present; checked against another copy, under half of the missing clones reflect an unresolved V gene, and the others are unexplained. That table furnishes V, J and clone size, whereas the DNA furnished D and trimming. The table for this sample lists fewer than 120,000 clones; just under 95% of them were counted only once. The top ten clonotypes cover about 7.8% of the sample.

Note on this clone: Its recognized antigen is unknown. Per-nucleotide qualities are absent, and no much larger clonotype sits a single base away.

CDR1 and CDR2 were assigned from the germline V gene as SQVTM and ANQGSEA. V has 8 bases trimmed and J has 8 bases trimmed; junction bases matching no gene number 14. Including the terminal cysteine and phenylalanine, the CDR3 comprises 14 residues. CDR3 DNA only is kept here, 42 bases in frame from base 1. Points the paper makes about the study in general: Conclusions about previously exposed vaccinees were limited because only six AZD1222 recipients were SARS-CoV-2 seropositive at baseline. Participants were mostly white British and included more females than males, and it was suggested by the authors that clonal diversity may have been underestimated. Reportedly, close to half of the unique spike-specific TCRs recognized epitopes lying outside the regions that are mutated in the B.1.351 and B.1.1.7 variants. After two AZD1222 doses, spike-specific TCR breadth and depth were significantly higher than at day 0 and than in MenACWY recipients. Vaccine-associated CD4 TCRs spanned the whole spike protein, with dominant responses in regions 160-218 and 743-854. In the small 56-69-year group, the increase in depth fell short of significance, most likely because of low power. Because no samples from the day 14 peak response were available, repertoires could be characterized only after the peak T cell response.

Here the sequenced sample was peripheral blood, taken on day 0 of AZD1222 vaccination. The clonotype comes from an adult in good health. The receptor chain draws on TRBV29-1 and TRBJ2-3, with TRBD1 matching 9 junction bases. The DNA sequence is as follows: TGCAGCCTGGCCGGGACAGGGACCACGGGTACGCAGTATTTT. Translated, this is CSLAGTGTTGTQYF.